This TCR beta chain appears in the sequencing data of a study of shared clonotypes between healthy human individuals. The CDR3 contains 13 residues. Germline CDR1 and CDR2: MDHEN and SYDVKM. V gave up 2 bases and J gave up 6 bases, with 9 bases separating them. Each PCR replicate from the sorted subsets contained about 200 ng DNA, which is about 30,000 T cell genomes. Libraries were prepared by immunoSEQ multiplex PCR; TCRdb keeps only in-frame clonotypes and omits some of them. Of some 1,100,000 clones listed, around 78% are singletons. The investigators split CD4+ cells into a CD45RA+ naive subset and a CD45RA-negative memory subset.

This TCR derives from a man aged 18 to 30 in good health. Some clones in this sample may be carry-over from other donors' samples. The chain couples TRBV28 to TRBJ2-3; D perhaps matches TRBD1 (6 bases). Source material: memory CD4+ T cells from PBMCs. The subset was: CD45RA-negative fraction. The CDR3 protein is CASSLGQQDTQYF. CDR3 sequence (DNA): TGTGCCAGCAGTTTAGGACAGCAGGATACGCAGTATTTT.